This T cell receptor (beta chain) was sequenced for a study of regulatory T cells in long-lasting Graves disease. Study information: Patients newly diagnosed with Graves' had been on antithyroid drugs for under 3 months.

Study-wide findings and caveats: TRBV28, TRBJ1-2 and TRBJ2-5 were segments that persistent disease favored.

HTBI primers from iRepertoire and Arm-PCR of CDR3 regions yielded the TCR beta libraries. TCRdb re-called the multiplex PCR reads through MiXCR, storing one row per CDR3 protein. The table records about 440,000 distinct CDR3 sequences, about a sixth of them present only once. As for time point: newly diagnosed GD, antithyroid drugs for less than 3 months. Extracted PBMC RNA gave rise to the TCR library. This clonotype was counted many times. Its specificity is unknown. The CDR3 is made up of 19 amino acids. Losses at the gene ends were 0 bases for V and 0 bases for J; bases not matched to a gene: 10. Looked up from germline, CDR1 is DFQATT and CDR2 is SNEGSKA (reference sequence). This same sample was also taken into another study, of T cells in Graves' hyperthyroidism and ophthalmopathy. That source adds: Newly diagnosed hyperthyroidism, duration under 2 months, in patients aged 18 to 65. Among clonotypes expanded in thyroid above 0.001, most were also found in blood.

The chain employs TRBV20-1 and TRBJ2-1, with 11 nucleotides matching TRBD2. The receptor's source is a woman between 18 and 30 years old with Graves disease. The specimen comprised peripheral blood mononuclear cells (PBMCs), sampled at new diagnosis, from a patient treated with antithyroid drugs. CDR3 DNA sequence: TGCAGTGCTAGAGACACGATTACTAGCGGGGGAAGCTCCTACAATGAGCAGTTCTTC. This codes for CSARDTITSGGSSYNEQFF.